The 15 T cell receptor beta chains reported below all come from one sample, sequenced in a study of CXCR3-negative and CXCR3-positive naive CD8 T cells. The study, taken as a whole, reports: Higher TRB CDR3 hydrophobicity marked CXCR3-positive naive cells relative to CXCR3-negative naive cells.

These TCRs are of unknown antigen specificity. TRB cDNA libraries were made by UMI-labeled 5' RACE. TCRdb reworked the 5' RACE reads into one entry per CDR3 protein, no DNA. This sample's table reports some 120,000 distinct CDR3 sequences. The sample consisted of naive CXCR3+ CD8+ T cells from blood. Subset described: CD45RO-CCR7+CD27+CD95- naive CD8+ T cells expressing CXCR3 (TNR3+). These receptors were obtained from a human donor in good health. Some clones in this sample may be carry-over from other donors' samples.

The chain couples TRBV28 to TRBJ1-5; TCRdb reports TRBD1, a call that lacks DNA to check it against. Per germline, CDR1 MDHEN and CDR2 SYDVKM. The CDR3 is made up of 16 amino acids. CDR3 sequence reads: CASSLGVPGYNQPQHF.

The chain's CDR3 is CSGRQGPVTEAFF. The gene calls are TRBV29-1 and TRBJ1-1; TCRdb's D call, TRBD1, is unchecked because there is no DNA. Germline V CDR1 and CDR2: SQVTM, ANQGSEA. CDR3 size: 13 residues.

The V call is TRBV12-5, the J call TRBJ2-7. This CDR3 spans 14 amino acids. The germline gives CDR1 LGHNT, CDR2 FRNRAP. CDR3 protein: CASGLVELSYEQYF.

The chain uses TRBV4-3 and TRBJ2-2; TCRdb outputs TRBD1, but without DNA this stays unchecked. This CDR3 region has 14 residues. Germline V gene data show CDR1 as LGHNA and CDR2 as YSLEER. CDR3 region: CASSQGQGSGELFF.

The chain recombines TRBV29-1 with TRBJ1-3. Germline-derived CDR1 and CDR2 are SQVTM and ANQGSEA. This CDR3 comprises 11 residues. Here the CDR3 reads CSVEDLGTIYF.

V usage is TRBV11-2 and J usage is TRBJ1-5; TCRdb outputs TRBD1, but without DNA this stays unchecked. The CDR3 spans 16 residues. Germline V gene sequence: CDR1 SGHAT, CDR2 FQNNGV. This CDR3 reads CASSSSPGGSNQPQHF.

The chain recombines TRBV7-8 with TRBJ2-7. The CDR3 loop spans 13 amino acids. CDR1 and CDR2 from the germline V gene are SGHVS and FQNEAQ. CDR3 protein: CASSHQEAYEQYF.

The chain employs TRBV7-9 and TRBJ2-1; absent DNA, TCRdb's TRBD2 call cannot be checked. This CDR3 spans 18 amino acids. CDR1 is SEHNR, CDR2 FQNEAQ, per germline (reference sequence). CDR3 residues: CASSLPQLAREVLDEQFF.

The chain employs TRBV12-3 or TRBV12-4 and TRBJ2-7; TCRdb designates TRBD2, a call that cannot be tested without DNA. CDR3 length: 15 residues. CDR3 loop: CASSLNPSVAYEQYF.

The CDR3 sequence is CASSLVGTGWQETQYF. The genes are TRBV7-9 and TRBJ2-5; there is no DNA to check the TCRdb D call of TRBD1. Germline V gene lookup returns CDR1 SEHNR and CDR2 FQNEAQ (reference sequence). The CDR3 contains 16 residues. Complete variable domain (other parts from reference TRBV7-9 and TRBJ2-5): DTGVSQNPRHKITKRGQNVTFRCDPISEHNRLYWYRQTLGQGPEFLTYFQNEAQLEKSRLLSDRFSAERPKGSFSTLEIQRTEQGDSAMYLCASSLVGTGWQETQYFGPGTRLLVL.

The rearrangement joins TRBV2 to TRBJ2-7. The CDR3 loop spans 13 amino acids. Germline CDR1 SNHLY, CDR2 FYNNEI. The CDR3 protein is CASKGSSSYEQYF.

J is TRBJ2-1 and V is TRBV10-3; TCRdb's D call of TRBD2 is untestable without DNA. Germline CDR1 reads ENHRY; CDR2 reads SYGVKD. This CDR3 is 16 amino acids long. The CDR3 reads CATGGGGGYGYNEQFF.

This sequence joins TRBV20-1 and TRBJ2-3; the D call from TCRdb, TRBD1, cannot be confirmed without DNA. This CDR3 contains 15 residues. The V gene's germline CDR1 is DFQATT and CDR2 SNEGSKA (reference sequence). The CDR3 region is CSASPQRRVTDTQYF.

The rearrangement joins TRBV29-1 to TRBJ1-4; the TCRdb call, TRBD1, lacks DNA for checking. This CDR3 is built from 18 residues. Germline CDR1 SQVTM, CDR2 ANQGSEA. CDR3 loop: CSVIMGGDRASFGEKLFF.

The CDR3 here is CATSRVQGGAFF. The J gene is TRBJ1-1, the V gene TRBV15; TCRdb's assignment of TRBD1 cannot be checked, as there is no DNA. In germline, CDR1 is LNHNV, CDR2 YYDKDF (reference sequence). The CDR3 loop spans 12 amino acids.